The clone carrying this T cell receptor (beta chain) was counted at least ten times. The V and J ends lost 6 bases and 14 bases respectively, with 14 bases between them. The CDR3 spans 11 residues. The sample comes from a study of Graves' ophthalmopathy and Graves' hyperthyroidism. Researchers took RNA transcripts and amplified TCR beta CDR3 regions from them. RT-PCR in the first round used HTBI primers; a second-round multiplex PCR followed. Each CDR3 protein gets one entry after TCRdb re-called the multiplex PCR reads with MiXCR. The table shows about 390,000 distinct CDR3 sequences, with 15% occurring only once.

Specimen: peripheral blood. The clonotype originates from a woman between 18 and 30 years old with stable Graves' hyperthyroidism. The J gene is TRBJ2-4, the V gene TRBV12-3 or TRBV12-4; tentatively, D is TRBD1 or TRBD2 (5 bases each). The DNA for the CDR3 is TGTGCCAGCAGCCAGGGTGAGGGAAAGTACTTC. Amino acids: CASSQGEGKYF.